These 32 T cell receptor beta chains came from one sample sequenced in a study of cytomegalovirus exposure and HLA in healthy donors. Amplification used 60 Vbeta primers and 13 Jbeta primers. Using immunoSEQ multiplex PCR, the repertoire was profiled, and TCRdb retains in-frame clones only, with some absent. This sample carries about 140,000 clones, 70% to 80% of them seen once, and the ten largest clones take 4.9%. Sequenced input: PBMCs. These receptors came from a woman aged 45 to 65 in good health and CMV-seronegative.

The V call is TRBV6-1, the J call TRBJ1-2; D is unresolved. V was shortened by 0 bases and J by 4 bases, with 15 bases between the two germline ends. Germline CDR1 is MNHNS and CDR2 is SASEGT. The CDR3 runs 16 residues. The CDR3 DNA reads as TGTGCCAGCAGTGAAGCGCTATCGGGAAGTGGCTATGGCTACACCTTC. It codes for CASSEALSGSGYGYTF.

CDR3 amino acids: CASSLTGTGRGKNTEAFF. CDR3 nucleotides: TGTGCCAGCAGTCTTACCGGGACAGGCCGTGGGAAGAACACTGAAGCTTTCTTT. The chain is built from TRBV11-2 and TRBJ1-1, with TRBD1 matching 8 bases. Germline-derived CDR1 and CDR2 are SGHAT and FQNNGV. The CDR3 totals 18 residues. Trimming removed 6 bases from V and 1 base from J; junction bases left unmatched: 16.

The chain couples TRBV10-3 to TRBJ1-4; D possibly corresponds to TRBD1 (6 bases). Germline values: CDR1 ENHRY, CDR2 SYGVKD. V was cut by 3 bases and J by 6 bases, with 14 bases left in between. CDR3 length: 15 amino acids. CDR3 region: CAISDKGGSDEKLFF. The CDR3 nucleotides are TGTGCCATCAGTGACAAGGGGGGGTCGGATGAAAAACTGTTTTTT.

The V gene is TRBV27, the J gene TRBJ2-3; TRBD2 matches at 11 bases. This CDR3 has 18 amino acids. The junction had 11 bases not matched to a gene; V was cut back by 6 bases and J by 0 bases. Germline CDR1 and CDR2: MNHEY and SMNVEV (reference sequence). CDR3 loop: CASSPLAGGRPSTDTQYF. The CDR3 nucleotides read TGTGCCAGCAGCCCTCTAGCGGGGGGTAGACCTAGCACAGATACGCAGTATTTT.

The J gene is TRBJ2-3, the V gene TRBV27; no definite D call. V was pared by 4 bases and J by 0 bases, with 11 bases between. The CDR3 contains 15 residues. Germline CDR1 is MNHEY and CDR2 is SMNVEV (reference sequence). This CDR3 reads CASSSPYRSTDTQYF. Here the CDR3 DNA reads TGTGCCAGCAGTTCCCCCTATCGAAGCACAGATACGCAGTATTTT.

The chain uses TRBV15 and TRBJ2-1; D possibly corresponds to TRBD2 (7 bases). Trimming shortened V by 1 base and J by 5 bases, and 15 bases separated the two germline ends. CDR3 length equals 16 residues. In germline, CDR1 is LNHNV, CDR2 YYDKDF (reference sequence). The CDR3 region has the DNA TGTGCCACCAGCAGAGGAGTGGGGGGGGGCCACAATGAGCAGTTCTTC. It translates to CATSRGVGGGHNEQFF.

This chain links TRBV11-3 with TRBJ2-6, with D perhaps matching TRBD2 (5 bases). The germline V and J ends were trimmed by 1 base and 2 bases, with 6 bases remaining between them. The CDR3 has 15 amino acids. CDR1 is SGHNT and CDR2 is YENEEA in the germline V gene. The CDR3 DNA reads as TGTGCCAGCAGCTTAGCCGGGACTGGGGCCAACGTCCTGACTTTC. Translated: CASSLAGTGANVLTF.

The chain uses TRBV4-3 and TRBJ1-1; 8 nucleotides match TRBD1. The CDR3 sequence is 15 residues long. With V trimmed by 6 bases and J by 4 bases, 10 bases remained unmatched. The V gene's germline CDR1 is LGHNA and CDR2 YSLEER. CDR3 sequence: CASRLLNRGSTEAFF. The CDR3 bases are TGCGCCAGCAGGCTATTGAACAGGGGGAGCACTGAAGCTTTCTTT.

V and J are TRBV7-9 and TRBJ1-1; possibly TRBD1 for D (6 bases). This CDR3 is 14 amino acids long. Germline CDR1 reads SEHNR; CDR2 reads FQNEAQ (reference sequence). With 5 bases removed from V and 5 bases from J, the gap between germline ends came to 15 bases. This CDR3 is CASSETQGRTEAFF. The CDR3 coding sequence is TGTGCCAGCAGCGAGACACAGGGTCGGACTGAAGCTTTCTTT.

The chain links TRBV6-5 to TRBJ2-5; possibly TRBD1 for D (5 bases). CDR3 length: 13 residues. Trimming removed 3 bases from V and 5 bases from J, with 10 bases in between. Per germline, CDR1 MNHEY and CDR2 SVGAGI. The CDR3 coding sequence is TGTGCCAGCAGTTATCAGGGTGGTGAGACCCAGTACTTC. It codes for CASSYQGGETQYF.

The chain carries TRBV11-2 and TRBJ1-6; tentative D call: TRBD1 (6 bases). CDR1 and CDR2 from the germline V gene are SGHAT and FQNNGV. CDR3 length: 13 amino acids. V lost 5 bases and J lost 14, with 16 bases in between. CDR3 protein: CASSADRPGTLHF. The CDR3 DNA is TGTGCCAGCAGCGCGGACAGACCCGGGACCCTCCACTTT.

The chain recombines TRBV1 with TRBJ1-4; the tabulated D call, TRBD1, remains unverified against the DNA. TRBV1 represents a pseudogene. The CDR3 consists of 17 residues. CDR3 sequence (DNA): TGCACCAGCAGCCAAGATAGGGGACAGGGCTGGGATGAAAAACTGTTTTTT. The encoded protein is CTSSQDRGQGWDEKLFF.

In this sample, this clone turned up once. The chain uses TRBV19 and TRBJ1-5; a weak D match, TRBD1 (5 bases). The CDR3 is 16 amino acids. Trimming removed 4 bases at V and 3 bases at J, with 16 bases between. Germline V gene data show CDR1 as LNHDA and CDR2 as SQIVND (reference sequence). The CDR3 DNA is TGTGCCAGTAGTACAGGGAACTCGGCTTACAATCAGCCCCAGCATTTT. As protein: CASSTGNSAYNQPQHF.

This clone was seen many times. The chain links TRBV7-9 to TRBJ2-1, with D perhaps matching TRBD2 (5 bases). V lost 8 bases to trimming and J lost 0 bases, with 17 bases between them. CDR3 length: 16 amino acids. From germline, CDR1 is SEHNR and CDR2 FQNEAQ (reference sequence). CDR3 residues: CASSHLAYISYNEQFF. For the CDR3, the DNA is TGTGCCAGCTCTCACCTAGCCTACATCTCCTACAATGAGCAGTTCTTC.

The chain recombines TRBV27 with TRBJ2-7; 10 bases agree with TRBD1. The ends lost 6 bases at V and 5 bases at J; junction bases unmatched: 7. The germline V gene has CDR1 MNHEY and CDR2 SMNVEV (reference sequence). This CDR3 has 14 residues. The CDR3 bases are TGTGCCAGCAGGCCGGGACAGGGGTTCAACGAGCAGTACTTC. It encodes CASRPGQGFNEQYF.

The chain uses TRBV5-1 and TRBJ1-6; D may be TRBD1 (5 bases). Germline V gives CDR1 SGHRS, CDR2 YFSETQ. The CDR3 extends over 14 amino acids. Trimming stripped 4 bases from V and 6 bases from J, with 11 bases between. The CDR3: CASSTLDSNSPLHF. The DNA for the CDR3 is TGCGCCAGCAGCACCCTTGACAGTAATTCACCCCTCCACTTT.

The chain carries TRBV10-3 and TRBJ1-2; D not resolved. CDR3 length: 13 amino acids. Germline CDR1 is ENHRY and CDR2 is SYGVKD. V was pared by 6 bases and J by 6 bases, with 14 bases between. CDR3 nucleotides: TGTGCCATCAGCCCTACGGGAGAAGATGGCTACACCTTC. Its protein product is CAISPTGEDGYTF.

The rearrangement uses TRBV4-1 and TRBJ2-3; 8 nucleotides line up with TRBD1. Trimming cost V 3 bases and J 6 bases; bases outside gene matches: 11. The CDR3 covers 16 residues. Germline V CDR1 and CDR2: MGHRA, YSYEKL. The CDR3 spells CASSHLLDRGWDTQYF. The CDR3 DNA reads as TGCGCCAGCAGCCACCTGTTAGACAGGGGTTGGGATACGCAGTATTTT.

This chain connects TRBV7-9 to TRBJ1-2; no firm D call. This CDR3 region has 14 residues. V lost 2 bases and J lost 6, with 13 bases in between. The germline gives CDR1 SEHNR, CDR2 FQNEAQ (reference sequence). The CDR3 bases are TGTGCCAGCAGCTTATATGCGGGTTCGAATGGCTACACCTTC. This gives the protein CASSLYAGSNGYTF.

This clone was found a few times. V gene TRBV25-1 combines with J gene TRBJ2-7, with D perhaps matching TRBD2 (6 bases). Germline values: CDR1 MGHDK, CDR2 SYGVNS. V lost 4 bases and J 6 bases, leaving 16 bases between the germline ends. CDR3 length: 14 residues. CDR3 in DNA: TGTGCCAGCAGTGTACGACTAGGGCTCTCCGAGCAGTACTTC. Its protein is CASSVRLGLSEQYF.

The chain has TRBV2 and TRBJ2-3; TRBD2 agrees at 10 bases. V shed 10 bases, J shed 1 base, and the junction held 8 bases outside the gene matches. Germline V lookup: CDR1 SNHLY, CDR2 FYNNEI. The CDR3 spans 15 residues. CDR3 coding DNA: TGTGCCAACTTAAAAGGGACTAGCGGCACAGATACGCAGTATTTT. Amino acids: CANLKGTSGTDTQYF.

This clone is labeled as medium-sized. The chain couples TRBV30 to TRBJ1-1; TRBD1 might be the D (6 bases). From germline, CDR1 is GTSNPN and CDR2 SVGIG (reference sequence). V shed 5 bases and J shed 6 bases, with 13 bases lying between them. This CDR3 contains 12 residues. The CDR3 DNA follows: TGTGCCTGGCACAGGGATTATGCTGAAGCTTTCTTT. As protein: CAWHRDYAEAFF.

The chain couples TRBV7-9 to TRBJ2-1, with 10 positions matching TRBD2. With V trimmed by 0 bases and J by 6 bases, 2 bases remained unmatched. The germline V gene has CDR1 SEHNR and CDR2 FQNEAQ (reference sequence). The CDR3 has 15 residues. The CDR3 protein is CASSLASGGVNEQFF. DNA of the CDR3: TGTGCCAGCAGCTTAGCGAGCGGGGGGGTCAATGAGCAGTTCTTC.

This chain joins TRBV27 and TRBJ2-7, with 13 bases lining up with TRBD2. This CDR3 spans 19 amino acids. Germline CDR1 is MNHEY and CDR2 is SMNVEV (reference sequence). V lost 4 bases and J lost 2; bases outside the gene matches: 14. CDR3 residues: CASSSHSGLAGPDAYEQYF. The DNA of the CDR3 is TGTGCCAGCAGTTCCCACTCGGGACTAGCGGGGCCCGACGCCTACGAGCAGTACTTC.

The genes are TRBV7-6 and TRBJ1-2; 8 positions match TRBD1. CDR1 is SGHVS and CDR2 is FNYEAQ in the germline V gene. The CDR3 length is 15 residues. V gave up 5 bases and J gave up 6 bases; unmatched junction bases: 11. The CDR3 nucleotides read TGTGCCAGCAGCAAAAGGACAGGGAGAGATGATGGCTACACCTTC. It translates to CASSKRTGRDDGYTF.

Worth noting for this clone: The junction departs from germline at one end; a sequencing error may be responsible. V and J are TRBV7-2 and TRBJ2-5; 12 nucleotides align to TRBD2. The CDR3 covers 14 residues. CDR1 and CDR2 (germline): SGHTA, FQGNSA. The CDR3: CASSLAGGQETQYF. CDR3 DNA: TGTGCCAGCAGCCTAGCGGGGGGGCAAGAGACCCAGTACTTC.

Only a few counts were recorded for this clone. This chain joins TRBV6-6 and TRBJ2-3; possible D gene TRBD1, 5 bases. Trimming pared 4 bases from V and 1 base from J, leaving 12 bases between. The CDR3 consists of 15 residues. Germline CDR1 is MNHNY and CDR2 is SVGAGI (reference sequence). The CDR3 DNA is TGTGCCAGCAGTTCTAAAGTGACAGGCACAGATACGCAGTATTTT. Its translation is CASSSKVTGTDTQYF.

The CDR3 bases are TGCGCCAGCAGCTTGGAATGGGACAGGGACTACGAGCAGTACTTC. Translation: CASSLEWDRDYEQYF. The chain recombines TRBV5-1 with TRBJ2-7; 9 bases map to TRBD1. V gave up 0 bases and J gave up 3 bases; unmatched junction bases: 4. Per germline, CDR1 SGHRS and CDR2 YFSETQ. The CDR3 runs 15 residues. Combining the CDR3 with reference TRBV5-1 and TRBJ2-7 gives the whole variable domain KAGVTQTPRYLIKTRGQQVTLSCSPISGHRSVSWYQQTPGQGLQFLFEYFSETQRNKGNFPGRFSGRQFSNSRSEMNVSTLELGDSALYLCASSLEWDRDYEQYFGPGTRLTVT.

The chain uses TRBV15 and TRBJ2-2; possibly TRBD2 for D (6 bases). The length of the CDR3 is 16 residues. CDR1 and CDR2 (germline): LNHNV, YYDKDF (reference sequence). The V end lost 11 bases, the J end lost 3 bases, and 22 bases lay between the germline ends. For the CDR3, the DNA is TGTGCCTCCAAGGCAGGGAGGTTTGTCGACACCGGGGAGCTGTTTTTT. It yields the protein CASKAGRFVDTGELFF.

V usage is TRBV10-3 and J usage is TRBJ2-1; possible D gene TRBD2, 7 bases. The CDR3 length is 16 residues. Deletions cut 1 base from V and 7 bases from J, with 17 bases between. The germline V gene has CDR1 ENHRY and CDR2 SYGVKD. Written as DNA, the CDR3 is TGTGCCATCAGTGAGTGGGCGGGGGCCTCCGTAAATGAGCAGTTCTTC. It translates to CAISEWAGASVNEQFF.

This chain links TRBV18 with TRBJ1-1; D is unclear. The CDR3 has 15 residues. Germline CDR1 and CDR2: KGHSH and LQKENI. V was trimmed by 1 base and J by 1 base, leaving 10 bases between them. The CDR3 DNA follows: TGTGCCAGCTCACCACGTCCACAGCCGAACACTGAAGCTTTCTTT. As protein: CASSPRPQPNTEAFF.

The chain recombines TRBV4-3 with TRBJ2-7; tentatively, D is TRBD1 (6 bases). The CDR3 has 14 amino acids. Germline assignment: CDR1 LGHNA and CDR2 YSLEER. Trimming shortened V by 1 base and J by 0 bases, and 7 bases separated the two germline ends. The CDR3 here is CASSQVTGSYEQYF. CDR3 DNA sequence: TGCGCCAGCAGCCAAGTGACAGGCTCCTACGAGCAGTACTTC.